Given below is one T cell receptor (beta chain) in context. Its antigen remains unidentified. No quality values exist for individual bases; no much larger clone is one base distant. These data belong to a study of blood T cell repertoires in COVID-19 (dated by TCRdb to the early 2020s). Regarding the study in general: The collaborator samples originated in the United States, Italy and Spain and spanned the acute and convalescent phases of COVID-19. Deeply sampled blood TCRbeta repertoires from subjects exposed to, actively infected with, or recovered from COVID-19 were included in the dataset. The samples were drawn from two sources: the first 160 participants of the ongoing ImmuneRACE study, and 950 to 1,500 subjects contributed by 6 global collaborators. The repertoires were released in a freely available public database intended as a resource for research on the immune response to SARS-CoV-2. Nearly every sample came with metadata listing a de-identified subject ID, COVID-19 status, age in years and sex. Where available, HLA class I and class II types were taken from metadata supplied by the sample provider and were not determined by assay-based typing. The material from the prospective study consisted of cDNA or gDNA derived from T cells, B-cell-depleted T cells, or PBMCs. General study outcomes and caveats: Clinical and demographic metadata were provided uncurated, with the amount varying by source and participant.

The collaborating institutions used their own protocols to collect whole blood in K2EDTA tubes. For TCRbeta analysis, collaborator samples were shipped as frozen whole blood, as isolated PBMCs, or as DNA extracted from either sample type. Taken from cysteine to phenylalanine, the CDR3 has 13 residues. The entry retains the CDR3 DNA only, 39 bases that are in frame from base 1. CDR1 MDHEN and CDR2 SYDVKM were looked up in the germline V gene. Relative to germline, V is 8 bases shorter and J is 3 bases shorter, with 14 bases between their ends. The immunoSEQ Assay, a bias-controlled multiplex PCR, was used to amplify TCRbeta CDR3 regions from genomic DNA. As for how the authors treated the data: The number of nucleated cells in each sample was estimated by amplification of reference gene primers within the assay. Sequence reads were collapsed and filtered to measure the absolute abundance of every unique TCRbeta CDR3 rearrangement. Productive Simpson clonality was computed per sample as the square root of Simpson's diversity index over productive rearrangements. The table was pulled from immuneACCESS by TCRdb, which kept in-frame rearrangements only. Such tables lose some clones; where checked, under half of the loss comes from unresolved V genes, and the rest has no known cause. The DNA gave D and trimming, while V, J and clone size come from that table. The sample table contains some 90,000 clones; only one count was recorded for 90% of them. The ten largest make up around 4.7% of the sample.

The sample comprised peripheral blood. The chain uses TRBV28 and TRBJ2-7; the D region possibly corresponds to TRBD2 (6 bases align). The sequence came from a woman over 75 with active or convalescent COVID-19. The CDR3 region has the sequence CASGDSNYYEQYF. In nucleotides, the sequence is TGTGCCAGCGGGGACTCCAATTACTACGAGCAGTACTTC.